This T cell receptor (beta chain) was retrieved from a study of cytomegalovirus exposure and HLA in healthy donors. Regarding the study as a whole: Several top significant clusters appeared, in a later analysis, to be linked to common viral pathogens. There were under 200 TCR beta chains listed as cytomegalovirus-associated. Most of the CMV-associated TCR beta chains (in a later analysis) appeared to be HLA-restricted.

About this clone: The antigen remains undetermined.

PCR primers comprised 60 Vbeta and 13 Jbeta primers. Profiled with immunoSEQ multiplex PCR; TCRdb holds only in-frame clones, not every one. The sample has about 130,000 clones, about three quarters seen once. Germline V lookup: CDR1 SQVTM, CDR2 ANQGSEA. There are 13 residues in the CDR3. V gave up 4 bases and J gave up 0 bases, with 8 bases separating them. The TCR was taken from a male donor in good health and CMV-seronegative. Sequenced sample: PBMCs. This rearrangement joins TRBV29-1 to TRBJ2-3; D is possibly TRBD1 (5 bases). CDR3 sequence: CSVASGSTDTQYF. CDR3 coding DNA: TGCAGCGTTGCGTCAGGGAGCACAGATACGCAGTATTTT.